This T cell receptor (beta chain) comes out of a study of early T cells in non-severe SARS-CoV-2 infection. Study-wide points: The VDJdb matching leaned toward anti-spike CD8 responses and overlooked private and CD4 specificities.

Researchers tagged individual cDNA molecules with unique molecular identifiers. TCRdb re-derived calls from the 5' RACE reads in MiXCR, one entry per CDR3 protein. This sample yields tens of thousands of distinct CDR3 sequences, of which 5% are seen a single time; approximately 4.2% belongs to the top ten. Germline V CDR1 and CDR2: SGDLS, YYNGEE. V lost 1 base to trimming and J lost 2 bases, with 6 bases between them. CDR3 length equals 13 residues. There are many counts of this clonotype. What it binds is not known. The rearrangement joins TRBV9 to TRBJ1-1; D ambiguous. This clonotype was sampled from an adult who was a healthcare worker with PCR-confirmed SARS-CoV-2 infection or an uninfected control (not recorded which). Sequencing was performed on whole blood. CDR3 nucleotides: TGTGCCAGCAGCGTATACAGTAACACTGAAGCTTTCTTT. Residues: CASSVYSNTEAFF.